This entry is about one T cell receptor (beta chain). The antigen remains unidentified. The entry originates in a study of graft-versus-host responses after intestinal transplantation. Study-level background: Multivisceral, liver-intestinal, or isolated intestinal transplants were performed in recipients. Following induction with anti-thymocyte globulin, all recipients were given tacrolimus and steroids for about three years.

General study points: After transplant, early declines in HvG clones were associated with peak levels of circulating GvH clones. GvH clones appeared in recipient marrow, some first in ileum or blood.

Repertoires were generated with immunoSEQ multiplex PCR, while TCRdb's copy carries only in-frame clones and drops some. The sample includes some 70,000 clones, roughly 90% of them seen just once. This CDR3 comprises 14 residues. The germline CDR1 and CDR2 sequences are MNHNS and SASEGT. This material consisted of bone marrow, taken 734 days after intestinal transplantation. The receptor's source is a human patient who received an intestinal transplant, so some T cells may come from the graft donor. The chain joins TRBV6-1 to TRBJ2-5, with 7 positions matching TRBD1. Near its end, the DNA agrees better with TRBJ2-7, so the J call may be wrong. Here the CDR3 DNA reads TGTGCCAGCAGGGAACTACAGGGGACCTACGAGCAGTACTTC. Translation gives CASRELQGTYEQYF.